This TCR beta chain was documented in a study of blood T cell repertoires in COVID-19. This clone showed up just a few times. The V end was cut by 4 bases, the J end by 7 bases, with 22 bases between. CDR3 length: 16 residues. CDR1 is SGHDN and CDR2 is FVKESK in the germline V gene. The data were produced by immunoSEQ multiplex PCR, yet TCRdb's version contains in-frame clones alone and is incomplete. Of about 210,000 clones detected, around three quarters appear once; the ten largest clones hold over 7%. The specimen sequenced was peripheral blood. This chain uses TRBV14 with TRBJ1-2; D is possibly TRBD1 (5 bases). The sequence was collected from a woman in her 70s with acute or convalescent COVID-19. Here the CDR3 DNA reads TGTGCCAGCAGCCCAGCGGGGACGGACAAGGGGTCTGGCTACACCTTC. Translation gives CASSPAGTDKGSGYTF.